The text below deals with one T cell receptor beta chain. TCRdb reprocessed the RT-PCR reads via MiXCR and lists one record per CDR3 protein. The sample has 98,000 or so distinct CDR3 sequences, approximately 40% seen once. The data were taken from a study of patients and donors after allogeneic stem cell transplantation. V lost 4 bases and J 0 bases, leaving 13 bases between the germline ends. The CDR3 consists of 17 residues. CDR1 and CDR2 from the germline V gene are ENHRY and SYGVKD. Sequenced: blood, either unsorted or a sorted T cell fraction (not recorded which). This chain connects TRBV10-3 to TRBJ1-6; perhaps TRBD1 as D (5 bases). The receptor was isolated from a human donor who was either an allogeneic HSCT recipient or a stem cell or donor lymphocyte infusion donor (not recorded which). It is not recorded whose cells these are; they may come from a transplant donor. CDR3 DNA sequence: TGTGCCATCAGTGGACACGAGGGGAGCTCCTATAATTCACCCCTCCACTTT. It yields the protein CAISGHEGSSYNSPLHF.